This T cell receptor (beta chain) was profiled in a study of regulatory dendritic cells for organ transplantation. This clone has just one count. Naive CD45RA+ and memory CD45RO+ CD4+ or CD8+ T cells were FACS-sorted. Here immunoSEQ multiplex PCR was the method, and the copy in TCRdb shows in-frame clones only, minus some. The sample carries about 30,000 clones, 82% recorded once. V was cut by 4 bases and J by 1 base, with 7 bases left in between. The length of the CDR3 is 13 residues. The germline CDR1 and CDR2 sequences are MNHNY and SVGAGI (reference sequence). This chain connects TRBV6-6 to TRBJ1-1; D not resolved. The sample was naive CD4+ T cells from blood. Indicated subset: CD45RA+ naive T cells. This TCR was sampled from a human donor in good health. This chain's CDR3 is CASSSIRNTEAFF. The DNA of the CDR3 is TGTGCCAGCAGTTCCATTAGGAACACTGAAGCTTTCTTT.